The 29 T cell receptor beta chains below all came from one sample that was sequenced in a study of OX40 agonist ivuxolimab in advanced cancers. Profiled with immunoSEQ multiplex PCR; TCRdb holds only in-frame clones, not every one. This sample yields around 70,000 clones, of which about four fifths are seen a single time; roughly 6.8% belongs to the top ten. The sample in question was CD4+ or CD8+ T cells sorted from blood, obtained in a trial of the OX40 agonist ivuxolimab. Source of these receptors: an adult with an advanced solid tumor such as melanoma, head and neck, liver or kidney cancer.

Only a few counts were recorded for this clone. V usage is TRBV10-3 and J usage is TRBJ2-3; 9 nucleotides align to TRBD2. Looked up from germline, CDR1 is ENHRY and CDR2 is SYGVKD. The V segment lost 8 bases and the J segment 1 base; nucleotides outside the gene matches: 7. The CDR3 consists of 15 residues. The CDR3, as DNA: TGTGCCATCGGCCCGGGCGGGGGGGGCACAGATACGCAGTATTTT. Its translation is CAIGPGGGGTDTQYF.

This chain joins TRBV7-2 and TRBJ2-7; TRBD2 aligns across 9 bases. Unmatched junction bases numbered 9, after V lost 8 bases and J lost 4 bases. CDR1 and CDR2 (germline): SGHTA, FQGNSA. This CDR3 is built from 14 residues. CDR3 nucleotides: TGTGCCAGCGCGCCGGGACTAGCATTTTACGAGCAGTACTTC. Encoded protein: CASAPGLAFYEQYF.

This clone occurred a few times. The chain employs TRBV7-2 and TRBJ1-1; D gene ambiguous. The CDR3 spans 13 residues. The germline V gene encodes CDR1 SGHTA and CDR2 FQGNSA. V gave up 0 bases and J gave up 1 base, with 3 bases separating them. The CDR3 loop is CASSLAPNTEAFF. The CDR3 DNA reads as TGTGCCAGCAGCTTAGCCCCGAACACTGAAGCTTTCTTT. Based on the CDR3 plus reference TRBV7-2 and TRBJ1-1, the full variable domain is GAGVSQSPSNKVTEKGKDVELRCDPISGHTALYWYRQSLGQGLEFLIYFQGNSAPDKSGLPSDRFSAERTGGSVSTLTIQRTQQEDSAVYLCASSLAPNTEAFFGQGTRLTVV.

The CDR3, as DNA: TGTGCCAGCAGCTTAAACGCATACAATCAGCCCCAGCATTTT. It yields the protein CASSLNAYNQPQHF. The rearrangement uses TRBV7-2 and TRBJ1-5; no firm D call. CDR3 length: 14 residues. The germline CDR1 and CDR2 sequences are SGHTA and FQGNSA. V was pared by 2 bases and J by 3 bases, with 8 bases between.

As DNA, the CDR3 is TGTGCCAGCAGCTTATTCAGCGGGGGGGCCGGACAAGAGACCCAGTACTTC. This sequence encodes CASSLFSGGAGQETQYF. The chain links TRBV7-2 to TRBJ2-5; 10 positions agree with TRBD2. The germline gives CDR1 SGHTA, CDR2 FQGNSA. V shed 2 bases, J shed 2 bases, and the junction held 8 bases outside the gene matches. This CDR3 region has 17 residues.

The chain is built from TRBV7-9 and TRBJ1-3; D is perhaps TRBD1 (5 bases). Trimming stripped 6 bases from V and 0 bases from J, with 12 bases between. Per the germline V gene, CDR1 is SEHNR and CDR2 is FQNEAQ (reference sequence). CDR3 length: 15 residues. CDR3 loop: CASSGAESSGNTIYF. CDR3 DNA sequence: TGTGCCAGCAGTGGGGCAGAGAGCTCTGGAAACACCATATATTTT.

The chain has TRBV2 and TRBJ2-2; 14 bases are a match to TRBD2. CDR1 SNHLY and CDR2 FYNNEI come from the germline V gene. Trimming cost V 6 bases and J 7 bases; bases outside gene matches: 4. The CDR3 covers 15 residues. This CDR3 reads CASSSGTSGGGELFF. The CDR3 nucleotides are TGTGCCAGCAGCTCCGGGACTAGCGGGGGCGGGGAGCTGTTTTTT.

The V call is TRBV7-9, the J call TRBJ1-2; TRBD1 matches at 7 bases. The CDR3 is made up of 15 amino acids. The V gene end was trimmed by 0 bases and the J gene end by 8 bases; junction bases not matched to a gene: 9. CDR1 is SEHNR, CDR2 FQNEAQ, per germline (reference sequence). The CDR3 reads CASSLAGSRGQGYTF. The DNA of the CDR3 is TGTGCCAGCAGCTTAGCGGGGTCTCGGGGACAGGGCTACACCTTC.

The genes are TRBV9 and TRBJ1-4; D gene unclear. Deletions cut 0 bases from V and 7 bases from J, with 7 bases between. The germline V gene has CDR1 SGDLS and CDR2 YYNGEE. The CDR3 is made up of 13 amino acids. CDR3 amino acids: CASSVDRAEKLFF. The CDR3 bases are TGTGCCAGCAGCGTAGACCGGGCTGAAAAACTGTTTTTT.

The CDR3 region has the DNA TGTGCCAGCAGCTCCTCCGTGGGCTATAATGAAAAACTGTTTTTT. The encoded protein is CASSSSVGYNEKLFF. The V call is TRBV7-2, the J call TRBJ1-4; D uncertain. Germline loops: CDR1 SGHTA, CDR2 FQGNSA. The CDR3 totals 15 residues. V lost 4 bases and J lost 4, with 13 bases in between.

The genes are TRBV5-1 and TRBJ1-3; D is unresolved. Trimming stripped 4 bases from V and 2 bases from J, with 7 bases between. The CDR3 is 13 amino acids. Germline CDR1 reads SGHRS; CDR2 reads YFSETQ. The CDR3 loop is CASSAGPGNTIYF. CDR3 DNA: TGCGCCAGCAGCGCAGGACCTGGAAACACCATATATTTT.

As concerns this clone: Other DNA sequences within the sample encode an identical CDR3. The V gene is TRBV7-2, the J gene TRBJ2-3; D is unclear. Looked up from germline, CDR1 is SGHTA and CDR2 is FQGNSA. The CDR3 contains 12 residues. V was shortened by 2 bases and J by 0 bases, with 0 bases between the two germline ends. This chain's CDR3 is CASSLSTDTQYF. The CDR3 nucleotides are TGTGCCAGCAGCTTAAGCACAGATACGCAGTATTTT.

The rearrangement joins TRBV7-2 to TRBJ2-3, with D perhaps TRBD2 (6 bases). Trimming shortened V by 8 bases and J by 2 bases, and 14 bases separated the two germline ends. The germline gives CDR1 SGHTA, CDR2 FQGNSA. The CDR3 is made up of 14 amino acids. Here the CDR3 reads CASGGLNPTDTQYF. The CDR3 DNA reads as TGTGCCAGCGGGGGACTTAACCCCACAGATACGCAGTATTTT.

The chain uses TRBV6-1 and TRBJ2-7; D is ambiguous. In germline, CDR1 is MNHNS, CDR2 SASEGT. V gave up 6 bases and J gave up 4 bases, with 10 bases separating them. The CDR3 totals 12 residues. The CDR3 reads CASRRTEYEQYF. CDR3 bases: TGTGCCAGCAGACGGACCGAGTACGAGCAGTACTTC.

Regarding this clone: A much bigger clone sits one base away, suggesting this may be a read error. This sequence joins TRBV27 and TRBJ1-1, with D perhaps matching TRBD1 (5 bases). The germline V and J ends were trimmed by 5 bases and 4 bases, with 14 bases remaining between them. The CDR3 is made up of 14 amino acids. Germline CDR1 and CDR2: MNHEY and SMNVEV (reference sequence). The CDR3 loop is CASSLTVESTEAFF. The CDR3 DNA is TGTGCCAGCAGTCTGACAGTCGAGAGCACTGAAGCTTTCTTT.

The chain couples TRBV10-3 to TRBJ1-2, with TRBD1 matching 8 bases. V was clipped by 2 bases and J by 8 bases; unmatched bases: 7. The CDR3 runs to 14 residues. CDR1 is ENHRY and CDR2 is SYGVKD in the germline V gene. The CDR3 coding sequence is TGTGCCATCAGTGAGGGACAGGGCCGGTCGGGCTACACCTTC. It is translated as CAISEGQGRSGYTF.

The gene calls are TRBV18 and TRBJ2-5; 7 nucleotides match TRBD1. CDR1 and CDR2 from the germline V gene are KGHSH and LQKENI. Unmatched junction bases numbered 10, after V lost 4 bases and J lost 5 bases. The CDR3 has 15 residues. CDR3 DNA: TGTGCCAGCTCACTGACAGGGCCCCCGGGGGAGACCCAGTACTTC. This encodes CASSLTGPPGETQYF.

V and J are TRBV28 and TRBJ1-5; 7 bases are a match to TRBD1. Germline V gene data show CDR1 as MDHEN and CDR2 as SYDVKM. Trimming cost V 5 bases and J 2 bases; bases outside gene matches: 6. This CDR3 region has 15 residues. DNA for the CDR3: TGTGCCAGCAGTGTAACAGGGGTCGGCAATCAGCCCCAGCATTTT. This gives the protein CASSVTGVGNQPQHF.

The chain carries TRBV6-1 and TRBJ1-6, with D perhaps TRBD1 (5 bases). CDR1 MNHNS and CDR2 SASEGT come from the germline V gene. The CDR3 consists of 14 residues. Trimming stripped 7 bases from V and 7 bases from J, with 14 bases between. This CDR3 reads CASNLRGQNSPLHF. The CDR3 bases are TGTGCCAGCAACCTACGGGGCCAAAATTCACCCCTCCACTTT.

For the CDR3, the DNA is TGTGCCATCAGTCCGGGACAGGGGGGAGATGGCTACACCTTC. This codes for CAISPGQGGDGYTF. The rearrangement joins TRBV10-3 to TRBJ1-2; 11 bases are a match to TRBD1. V lost 5 bases to trimming and J lost 6 bases; unmatched junction nucleotides: 5. CDR1 is ENHRY, CDR2 SYGVKD, per germline. The CDR3 has 14 residues.

The chain's CDR3 is CASSQSGGSGSTDTQYF. The DNA for the CDR3 is TGTGCCAGCAGCCAGTCTGGGGGCAGCGGGAGCACAGATACGCAGTATTTT. V is TRBV7-2 and J is TRBJ2-3; D possibly uses TRBD1 or TRBD2 (6 bases each). V was clipped by 5 bases and J by 0 bases, with 18 bases between them. This CDR3 contains 17 residues. From germline, CDR1 is SGHTA and CDR2 FQGNSA.

This chain links TRBV6-6 with TRBJ1-5, with 10 nucleotides matching TRBD1. This CDR3 has 15 residues. Per the germline V gene, CDR1 is MNHNY and CDR2 is SVGAGI (reference sequence). V was clipped by 6 bases and J by 3 bases; unmatched bases: 5. Here the CDR3 DNA reads TGTGCCAGCAGACTGACAGGGGGCACCAATCAGCCCCAGCATTTT. Translating it yields CASRLTGGTNQPQHF.

V is TRBV7-2 and J is TRBJ2-7; TRBD1 aligns across 7 bases. This CDR3 comprises 13 residues. Trimming took 3 bases from V and 5 from J; bases not matched to a gene: 4. Germline values: CDR1 SGHTA, CDR2 FQGNSA. The CDR3, as DNA: TGTGCCAGCAGCTTTTCAGGGGGAAACGAGCAGTACTTC. This codes for CASSFSGGNEQYF.

This chain joins TRBV5-1 and TRBJ2-1; TRBD1 or TRBD2 may be the D gene (6 bases each). Between the trimmed V and J ends, which lost 1 base and 8 bases, there was a span of 13 bases. Germline loops: CDR1 SGHRS, CDR2 YFSETQ. The CDR3 is 14 amino acids. The CDR3: CASSLISGGDEQFF. DNA of the CDR3: TGCGCCAGCAGCTTGATATCCGGGGGCGATGAGCAGTTCTTC.

This clone was observed once. The chain carries TRBV5-1 and TRBJ1-6; D is unclear. The V end was cut by 0 bases, the J end by 8 bases, with 6 bases between. Germline V gives CDR1 SGHRS, CDR2 YFSETQ. The CDR3 loop spans 13 amino acids. In DNA form, the CDR3 reads TGCGCCAGCAGCTTGGGACGTGATTCACCCCTCCACTTT. Translation gives CASSLGRDSPLHF.

The V and J genes are TRBV28 and TRBJ2-2; possible D gene TRBD2, 5 bases. Looked up from germline, CDR1 is MDHEN and CDR2 is SYDVKM. This CDR3 region has 13 residues. The ends were cut back, 8 bases at V and 4 bases at J, with 11 bases in the middle. The CDR3 here is CASLGSGTGELFF. CDR3 nucleotides: TGTGCCAGCTTGGGGAGCGGCACCGGGGAGCTGTTTTTT. Based on the CDR3 plus reference TRBV28 and TRBJ2-2, the full variable domain is DVKVTQSSRYLVKRTGEKVFLECVQDMDHENMFWYRQDPGLGLRLIYFSYDVKMKEKGDIPEGYSVSREKKERFSLILESASTNQTSMYLCASLGSGTGELFFGEGSRLTVL.

The chain employs TRBV5-1 and TRBJ2-7; 11 nucleotides align to TRBD1. The V and J ends lost 0 bases and 6 bases, in that order; junction bases with no gene match: 2. Germline assignment: CDR1 SGHRS and CDR2 YFSETQ. There are 14 residues in the CDR3. CDR3 in amino acids: CASSLAGTGGEQYF. In DNA, the CDR3 is TGCGCCAGCAGCTTGGCCGGGACAGGGGGCGAGCAGTACTTC.

In this sample, this clone turned up a few times. The genes are TRBV6-5 and TRBJ1-2; TRBD1 might be the D (6 bases). V lost 10 bases and J 6 bases, leaving 21 bases between the germline ends. The CDR3 has 14 residues. Germline loops: CDR1 MNHEY, CDR2 SVGAGI. In DNA form, the CDR3 reads TGTGCCACCTTGAAACAGGGCTGGACGGATGGCTACACCTTC. Translated: CATLKQGWTDGYTF.

The gene calls are TRBV18 and TRBJ2-3; D is uncertain. The V end was cut by 6 bases, the J end by 6 bases, with 10 bases between. The CDR3 is 12 residues long. Germline CDR1 reads KGHSH; CDR2 reads LQKENI. The CDR3 spells CASSLERDTQYF. The CDR3, as DNA: TGTGCCAGCTCCCTTGAGAGGGATACGCAGTATTTT.